The TCR beta chain described here comes from a study of T cells in Graves' hyperthyroidism and ophthalmopathy. Points from the study as a whole: Stable hyperthyroidism was separated from ophthalmopathy by a model based on 13 V-J features.

Amplification yielded TCR beta CDR3 regions, with RNA transcripts as the source. HTBI primers were used for first-round RT-PCR of the TCR CDR3. Via MiXCR, TCRdb re-called the multiplex PCR reads, giving one row per CDR3 protein. Among 600,000 to 700,000 distinct CDR3 sequences listed, 45% were seen once. The study excluded patients with uncontrolled infection, other autoimmune disease, pregnancy or lactation. Orbital computed tomography, thyroid ultrasound, serum thyroxine and TRAb, and clinical symptoms together informed the diagnoses. Remarks on this clonotype: Its antigen is unknown.

Sequencing input: peripheral blood or thyroid tissue (not recorded which). This TCR was recovered from an adult man with Graves' disease, either hyperthyroidism or ophthalmopathy (not recorded which).

CDR3 sequence: CATSRVKGLPGGYTF. CDR3 in DNA: TGTGCCACCAGCAGAGTAAAGGGGCTCCCGGGTGGCTACACCTTC. The chain employs TRBV15 and TRBJ1-2; D might be TRBD1 (5 bases). There are 15 residues in the CDR3. Germline CDR1 reads LNHNV; CDR2 reads YYDKDF (reference sequence). Trimming shortened V by 1 base and J by 7 bases, and 16 bases separated the two germline ends. The full variable domain, with the rest looked up from reference TRBV15 and TRBJ1-2, is DAMVIQNPRYQVTQFGKPVTLSCSQTLNHNVMYWYQQKSSQAPKLLFHYYDKDFNNEADTPDNFQSRRPNTSFCFLDIRSPGLGDTAMYLCATSRVKGLPGGYTFGSGTRLTVV.